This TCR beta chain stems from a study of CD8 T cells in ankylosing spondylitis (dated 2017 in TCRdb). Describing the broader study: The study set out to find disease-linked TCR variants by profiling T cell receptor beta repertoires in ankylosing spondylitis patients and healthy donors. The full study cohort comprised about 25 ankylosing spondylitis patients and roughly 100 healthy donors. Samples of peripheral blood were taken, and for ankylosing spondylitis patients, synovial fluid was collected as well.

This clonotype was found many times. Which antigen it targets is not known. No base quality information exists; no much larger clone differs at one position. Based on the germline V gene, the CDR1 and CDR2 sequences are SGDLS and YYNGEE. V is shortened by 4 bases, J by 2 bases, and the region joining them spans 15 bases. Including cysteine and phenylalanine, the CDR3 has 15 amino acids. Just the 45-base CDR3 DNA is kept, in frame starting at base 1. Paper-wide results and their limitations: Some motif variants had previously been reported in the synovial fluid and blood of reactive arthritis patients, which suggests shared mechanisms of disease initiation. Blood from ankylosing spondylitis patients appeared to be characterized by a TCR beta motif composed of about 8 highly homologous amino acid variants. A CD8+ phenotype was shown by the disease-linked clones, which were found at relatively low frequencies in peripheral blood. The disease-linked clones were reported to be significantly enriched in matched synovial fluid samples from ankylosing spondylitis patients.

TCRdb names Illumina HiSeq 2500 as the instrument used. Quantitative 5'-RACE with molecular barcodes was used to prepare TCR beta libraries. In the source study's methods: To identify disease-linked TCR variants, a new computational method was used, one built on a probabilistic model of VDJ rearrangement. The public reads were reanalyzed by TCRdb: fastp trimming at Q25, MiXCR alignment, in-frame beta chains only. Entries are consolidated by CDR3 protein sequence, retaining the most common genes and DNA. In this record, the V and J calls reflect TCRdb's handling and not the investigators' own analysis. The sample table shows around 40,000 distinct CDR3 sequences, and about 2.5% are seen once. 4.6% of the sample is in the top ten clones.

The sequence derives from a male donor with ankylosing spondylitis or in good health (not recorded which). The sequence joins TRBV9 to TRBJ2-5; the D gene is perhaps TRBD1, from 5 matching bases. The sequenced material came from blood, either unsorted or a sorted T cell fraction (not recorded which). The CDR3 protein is CASSPSRRVQETQYF. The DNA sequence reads TGTGCCAGCAGCCCATCCCGCAGGGTACAAGAGACCCAGTACTTC. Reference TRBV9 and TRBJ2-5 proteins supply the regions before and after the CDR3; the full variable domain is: DSGVTQTPKHLITATGQRVTLRCSPRSGDLSVYWYQQSLDQGLQFLIQYYNGEERAKGNILERFSAQQFPDLHSELNLSSLELGDSALYFCASSPSRRVQETQYFGPGTRLLVL.